This T cell receptor beta chain was found in a study of cytomegalovirus exposure and HLA in healthy donors. Findings and limits, study-wide: Reportedly, cytomegalovirus status was diagnosed with high sensitivity and specificity. Researchers counted some 150 TCR beta chains as cytomegalovirus-associated. Testing in vitro showed a few CMV-associated chains specific for CMV antigens. Rarity held for most TCR sequences, but there were some public TCRs that occurred in many donors.

The CDR3 is 13 amino acids. V lost 1 base to trimming and J lost 4 bases, with 8 bases between them. Germline-derived CDR1 and CDR2 are SNHLY and FYNNEI. In its sample, this clone was seen many times. The antigen is not known. Measured with immunoSEQ multiplex PCR; TCRdb has only the in-frame clones, and not every one. The repertoire has hundreds of thousands of clones, about nine tenths of them found once; the top ten carry around 0.8%. Sample: PBMCs. The clonotype comes from a woman between 18 and 30 years old in good health and CMV-seronegative. The J gene is TRBJ2-7, the V gene TRBV2, with a possible D match to TRBD1 (5 bases). The CDR3: CASSEDRFYEQYF. DNA of the CDR3: TGTGCCAGCAGTGAAGACAGGTTTTACGAGCAGTACTTC. The whole variable domain, remainder taken from reference TRBV2 and TRBJ2-7, is EPEVTQTPSHQVTQMGQEVILRCVPISNHLYFYWYRQILGQKVEFLVSFYNNEISEKSEIFDDQFSVERPDGSNFTLKIRSTKLEDSAMYFCASSEDRFYEQYFGPGTRLTVT.